This T cell receptor beta chain was found in a study of OX40 agonist ivuxolimab in advanced cancers. Study-level background: Patients with prior anti-PD-1, anti-PD-L1 or anti-CTLA-4 therapy were eligible; 35% to 50% had some.

About this clone: The antigen is not known.

Study-level points and caveats: Among some nonresponders, normalized T-cell clonal expansion was also low. On average, a greater number of expanded clones characterised CD8+ T cells relative to CD4+.

Repertoires were generated with immunoSEQ multiplex PCR, while TCRdb's copy carries only in-frame clones and drops some. The sample lists more than 85,000 clones, about nine tenths occurring once. Drawing of blood for sampling happened at baseline, at cycle 4 day 1, and at cycle 7 day 1. This receptor was obtained from an adult with an advanced solid tumor such as melanoma, head and neck, liver or kidney cancer. The sequencing here drew on CD4+ or CD8+ T cells sorted from blood, taken in a trial of the OX40 agonist ivuxolimab.

The CDR3 here is CASSRDRAGNTIYF. The CDR3, as DNA: TGTGCCAGCTCACGCGACAGGGCTGGAAACACCATATATTTT. The chain employs TRBV18 and TRBJ1-3, with 7 bases identical to TRBD1. Germline values: CDR1 KGHSH, CDR2 LQKENI. Trimming at V came to 4 bases and at J to 2 bases, leaving 2 bases not matched to a gene. The CDR3 is made up of 14 amino acids.